This T cell receptor (beta chain) was sequenced during a study of CD8 T cells in ankylosing spondylitis. Each CDR3 protein gets one entry after TCRdb re-called the 5' RACE reads with MiXCR. In the table there are about 96,000 distinct CDR3 sequences, about 9% of which are singletons. Notes on the study in general: Disease-linked clones reportedly concentrated significantly in matched ankylosing spondylitis synovial fluid. A TCR beta motif of 7 to 9 highly homologous variants seemed to mark ankylosing spondylitis blood.

This clonotype was seen only a few times. The antigen remains undetermined. The CDR3 runs to 16 residues. The V end lost 2 bases, the J end lost 3 bases, and 13 bases lay between the germline ends. The germline V gene encodes CDR1 SGHAT and CDR2 FQDESV (reference sequence). Source material: blood, either unsorted or a sorted T cell fraction (not recorded which). This TCR derives from a male donor with ankylosing spondylitis or in good health (not recorded which). This sequence joins TRBV11-1 and TRBJ2-2; D gene ambiguous. CDR3: CASSLFLGGDTGELFF. The DNA for the CDR3 is TGTGCCAGCAGCTTATTCTTGGGCGGAGACACCGGGGAGCTGTTTTTT.